This TCR beta chain originates from a study of T cells after yellow fever vaccination. Study-level background: Preparation of the low-cell-number fractions used SMART-Seq v4 Ultra Low Input. Notes on the study in general: Post-booster repertoires again held most primary-vaccination clones (roughly 96% CD4, 75% to 90% CD8). Some clonotypes, a small share, were shared between CD4 and CD8 compartments. FACS-sorted repertoires could harbor abundant contaminating bulk-population clonotypes.

Germline loops: CDR1 SNHLY, CDR2 FYNNEI. Deletions cut 3 bases from V and 6 bases from J, with 12 bases between. The CDR3 is made up of 15 amino acids. Each CDR3 protein is one row after TCRdb ran MiXCR on the 5' RACE reads. The sample carries approximately 34,000 distinct CDR3 sequences, 8% to 11% recorded once. At least ten counts were recorded for this clonotype. Sequenced here: PBMCs, either bulk or a sorted T-cell subset (CD4+, CD8+, memory, or dextramer-sorted; not recorded which), sampled more than 14 days after the first yellow fever vaccination. This rearrangement joins TRBV2 to TRBJ1-6; D is unresolved. This TCR was sampled from a man aged 18 to 29 who received the YFV17D yellow fever vaccine. Here the CDR3 DNA reads TGTGCCAGCAGTGAGGAGGCGGCGGGTAATTCACCCCTCCACTTT. The encoded protein is CASSEEAAGNSPLHF.